These 24 T cell receptor beta chains were sequenced from one sample in a study of metastatic and nonmetastatic thyroid tumors (dated by TCRdb to between 2020 and 2021). Library prep was done by PCR. The sequencer was an Illumina HiSeq 4000. In-frame beta chains were kept once TCRdb had trimmed the public reads at Q25 with fastp and called clones with MiXCR. Counted in this sample were more than 20,000 clones; around 13% of them appeared once. Together, the top ten hold less than 25% of the sample. No patient had received any treatment before thyroid surgery. The specimen was blood. Receptors originate from a female donor with papillary thyroid cancer or a benign thyroid nodule (not recorded which). Some clones in this sample may be carry-over from other donors' samples.

This clone has ten or more counts. J is TRBJ2-1 and V is TRBV7-2; no reliable D call. There are 11 residues in the CDR3. Germline V gene sequence: CDR1 SGHTA, CDR2 FQGNSA. V lost 3 bases to trimming and J lost 7 bases, with 4 bases between them. For the CDR3, the DNA is TGTGCCAGCAGCTTTTTTAATGAGCAGTTCTTC. Its protein product is CASSFFNEQFF.

Of note for this clone: One base away lies a much larger clone, so this may be a sequencing read error. This chain joins TRBV4-1 and TRBJ2-1; D is uncertain. V gave up 1 base and J gave up 10 bases, with 17 bases separating them. Germline V gives CDR1 MGHRA, CDR2 YSYEKL. The CDR3 consists of 15 residues. This chain's CDR3 is CASSQGLLWHDEQFF. CDR3 DNA sequence: TGCGCCAGCAGCCAAGGGCTGTTGTGGCACGACGAGCAGTTCTTC.

The chain recombines TRBV7-3 with TRBJ1-2; D remains ambiguous. CDR3 size: 13 residues. Germline CDR1 SGHTA, CDR2 FQGTGA. Trimming left V 1 base short and J 6 bases short, with 9 bases between. CDR3 DNA: TGTGCCAGCAGCTTAAGCCCTACGGATGGCTACACCTTC. Translated: CASSLSPTDGYTF.

Ten or more counts support this clone. CDR3 protein: CATALGNTEAFF. In DNA, the CDR3 is TGTGCCACCGCCCTGGGGAACACTGAAGCTTTCTTT. The rearrangement links TRBV6-1 to TRBJ1-1; D unclear. Germline V gene sequence: CDR1 MNHNS, CDR2 SASEGT. The CDR3 has 12 amino acids. The germline V and J ends were trimmed by 10 bases and 1 base, with 10 bases remaining between them.

V is TRBV5-4 and J is TRBJ2-1; TRBD2 aligns across 7 bases. Unmatched junction bases numbered 6, after V lost 3 bases and J lost 0 bases. Germline V gene lookup returns CDR1 SGHNT and CDR2 YYREEE (reference sequence). This CDR3 has 16 residues. CDR3 coding DNA: TGTGCCAGCAGCTCGTCAGCGGGACGCTCCTACAATGAGCAGTTCTTC. Translation gives CASSSSAGRSYNEQFF.

The V and J genes are TRBV19 and TRBJ1-6, with no clear D. The CDR3 contains 13 residues. The germline gives CDR1 LNHDA, CDR2 SQIVND (reference sequence). V lost 3 bases to trimming and J lost 9 bases, with 9 bases between them. The CDR3 DNA follows: TGTGCCAGTAGTATGACAATTAGTTCACCCCTCCACTTT. Protein product: CASSMTISSPLHF.

This clone was found many times. This chain joins TRBV19 and TRBJ2-7; TRBD1 aligns across 9 bases. The CDR3 runs 15 residues. Trimming at V came to 6 bases and at J to 0 bases, leaving 6 bases not matched to a gene. Germline V gene lookup returns CDR1 LNHDA and CDR2 SQIVND (reference sequence). This CDR3 reads CASRRGDRDSYEQYF. The CDR3 nucleotides are TGTGCCAGTAGACGCGGGGACAGGGACTCCTACGAGCAGTACTTC.

This clone showed up many times. This rearrangement joins TRBV5-4 to TRBJ1-1; 9 nucleotides line up with TRBD1. Germline loops: CDR1 SGHNT, CDR2 YYREEE (reference sequence). The V gene end was trimmed by 4 bases and the J gene end by 4 bases; junction bases not matched to a gene: 11. The CDR3 loop spans 16 amino acids. In DNA form, the CDR3 reads TGTGCCAGCAGCCCCTGGACAGGGGCCGTCGGCACTGAAGCTTTCTTT. It codes for CASSPWTGAVGTEAFF. Together with reference TRBV5-4 and TRBJ1-1, the CDR3 gives the full variable domain: ETGVTQSPTHLIKTRGQQVTLRCSSQSGHNTVSWYQQALGQGPQFIFQYYREEENGRGNFPPRFSGLQFPNYSSELNVNALELDDSALYLCASSPWTGAVGTEAFFGQGTRLTVV.

This clone appeared many times. The chain employs TRBV18 and TRBJ1-4, with 9 bases lining up with TRBD1. With V trimmed by 6 bases and J by 6 bases, 5 bases remained unmatched. Per germline, CDR1 KGHSH and CDR2 LQKENI. The CDR3 length is 14 residues. The CDR3 loop is CASSPTGGDEKLFF. CDR3 DNA sequence: TGTGCCAGCTCCCCGACAGGGGGGGATGAAAAACTGTTTTTT.

The genes are TRBV11-3 and TRBJ2-7; unclear D gene. Germline-derived CDR1 and CDR2 are SGHNT and YENEEA. This CDR3 is 14 amino acids long. V was shortened by 5 bases and J by 2 bases, with 13 bases between the two germline ends. The DNA for the CDR3 is TGTGCCAGCAGCCCCTCCCTTCAAACCTACGAGCAGTACTTC. Its translation is CASSPSLQTYEQYF.

This clone was seen ten or more times. The V gene is TRBV20-1, the J gene TRBJ1-4; D remains unclear. The V end was cut by 3 bases, the J end by 7 bases, with 12 bases between. From germline, CDR1 is DFQATT and CDR2 SNEGSKA (reference sequence). CDR3 size: 13 residues. CDR3 loop: CSASGELSEKLFF. The CDR3 DNA reads TGCAGTGCTAGCGGGGAATTAAGTGAAAAACTGTTTTTT.

This clone showed up many times. The rearrangement joins TRBV27 to TRBJ1-5, with a weak D call TRBD1 (5 bases). Germline V lookup: CDR1 MNHEY, CDR2 SMNVEV (reference sequence). CDR3 length equals 14 residues. Trimming took 2 bases from V and 6 from J, leaving 11 bases between them. CDR3: CASSLQGWSQPQHF. In DNA, the CDR3 is TGTGCCAGCAGTTTACAGGGTTGGAGTCAGCCCCAGCATTTT.

This clone was detected many times. The chain has TRBV11-3 and TRBJ1-1; no clear D gene. CDR3 length: 13 amino acids. Trimming stripped 3 bases from V and 1 base from J, with 6 bases between. Germline CDR1 reads SGHNT; CDR2 reads YENEEA. The CDR3 DNA sequence: TGTGCCAGCAGCTTCAGACAGAACACTGAAGCTTTCTTT. Translating it yields CASSFRQNTEAFF.

This clone appeared many times. The V call is TRBV5-1, the J call TRBJ1-1; tentatively, D is TRBD1 (5 bases). The CDR3 is 13 residues long. Germline V gene data show CDR1 as SGHRS and CDR2 as YFSETQ. V was shortened by 4 bases and J by 3 bases, with 10 bases between the two germline ends. The CDR3 reads CASSPLGDTEAFF. The CDR3 nucleotides read TGCGCCAGCAGCCCCCTAGGGGACACTGAAGCTTTCTTT. The full variable domain, rest sourced from reference TRBV5-1 and TRBJ1-1, is KAGVTQTPRYLIKTRGQQVTLSCSPISGHRSVSWYQQTPGQGLQFLFEYFSETQRNKGNFPGRFSGRQFSNSRSEMNVSTLELGDSALYLCASSPLGDTEAFFGQGTRLTVV.

The sample holds one count of this clone. The chain has TRBV27 and TRBJ2-7; TRBD2 matches at 9 bases. Trimming removed 4 bases from V and 7 bases from J; junction bases left unmatched: 5. The length of the CDR3 is 13 residues. CDR1 MNHEY and CDR2 SMNVEV come from the germline V gene (reference sequence). This CDR3 reads CASSYRAGGEQYF. CDR3 sequence (DNA): TGTGCCAGCAGTTATCGGGCGGGAGGGGAGCAGTACTTC.

At least ten counts were recorded for this clone. This chain uses TRBV25-1 with TRBJ2-7; 9 bases are a match to TRBD1. J was trimmed by 3 bases and V by 9 bases; bases with no gene match: 12. Germline CDR1 is MGHDK and CDR2 is SYGVNS. This CDR3 has 15 amino acids. CDR3 amino acids: CARVRDRDNVYEQYF. Here the CDR3 DNA reads TGTGCCAGAGTTAGGGACAGGGATAATGTCTACGAGCAGTACTTC.

This clone has a count of ten or more. This chain connects TRBV6-2 or TRBV6-3 to TRBJ1-1; D is possibly TRBD1 (5 bases). There are 16 residues in the CDR3. With 0 bases removed from V and 0 bases from J, the gap between germline ends came to 11 bases. The germline gives CDR1 MNHEY, CDR2 SVGEGT. The CDR3: CASSYSGPFMNTEAFF. The CDR3 DNA sequence: TGTGCCAGCAGTTACTCGGGACCGTTCATGAACACTGAAGCTTTCTTT.

The gene calls are TRBV28 and TRBJ1-4; D is possibly TRBD1 (6 bases). Trimming took off 2 bases at V and 8 bases at J, with 9 bases between the two ends. The CDR3 runs to 13 residues. Germline CDR1 and CDR2: MDHEN and SYDVKM. CDR3 DNA sequence: TGTGCCAGCAGTTTAGGGGGGGCCGAAAAACTGTTTTTT. It yields the protein CASSLGGAEKLFF.

This clone was seen at least ten times. The V and J genes are TRBV9 and TRBJ1-1; 9 bases are a match to TRBD1. V shed 4 bases and J 5 bases; nucleotides not matched to a gene: 3. The germline gives CDR1 SGDLS, CDR2 YYNGEE. This CDR3 region has 13 residues. The CDR3 here is CASSRQGDTEAFF. CDR3 DNA: TGTGCCAGCAGCCGACAGGGGGATACTGAAGCTTTCTTT.

This clone was counted at least ten times. The rearrangement joins TRBV12-3 or TRBV12-4 to TRBJ1-1; D is unclear. The CDR3 contains 15 residues. With 7 bases removed from V and 2 bases from J, the gap between germline ends came to 17 bases. CDR3 amino acids: CASNPKGRLNTEAFF. Written as DNA, the CDR3 is TGTGCCAGCAACCCCAAGGGTAGGCTTAACACTGAAGCTTTCTTT.

There are many counts of this clone. The chain joins TRBV20-1 to TRBJ1-1, with 7 bases matching TRBD1. This CDR3 region has 12 residues. After removal of 7 bases from V and 5 bases from J, the junction contained 7 bases not matched to a gene. CDR1 and CDR2 (germline): DFQATT, SNEGSKA (reference sequence). The chain's CDR3 is CSGRGTLTEAFF. The CDR3 coding sequence is TGCAGTGGCAGGGGGACCCTTACTGAAGCTTTCTTT.

This clone was counted at least ten times. This rearrangement joins TRBV7-2 to TRBJ2-7, with 8 bases aligning to TRBD1. Germline trimming cut 1 base from V and 4 bases from J; bases unmatched to any gene: 6. Per germline, CDR1 SGHTA and CDR2 FQGNSA. CDR3 length: 15 amino acids. The CDR3 region is CASSLVGQGAYEQYF. In DNA form, the CDR3 reads TGTGCCAGCAGCTTAGTAGGACAGGGCGCTTACGAGCAGTACTTC.

This clone has ten or more counts. The chain carries TRBV9 and TRBJ2-7; TRBD1 is a possible D gene (5 bases). The CDR3 totals 15 residues. Trimming left V 1 base short and J 5 bases short, with 16 bases between. Germline V gives CDR1 SGDLS, CDR2 YYNGEE. In nucleotides, the CDR3 is TGTGCCAGCAGCGTAAGGGGAATAGGGTTGGACGAGCAGTACTTC. This gives the protein CASSVRGIGLDEQYF.

By sample fraction, this clone is medium-sized. The chain joins TRBV12-3 or TRBV12-4 to TRBJ2-3; TRBD1 agrees at 10 bases. V shed 1 base, J shed 2 bases, and the junction held 6 bases outside the gene matches. This CDR3 contains 17 residues. The CDR3 region has the DNA TGTGCCAGCAGTTTAGGTAAAGGGACAGGGGTCACAGATACGCAGTATTTT. This codes for CASSLGKGTGVTDTQYF.